This T cell receptor beta chain is from a study of Tregs in tolerant kidney transplant recipients. Study conclusions and caveats: Findings come from small patient numbers and require larger validation. Tregs expanded with activated donor B cells seemed most donor-specific. Biological reproducibility was not directly addressed, but technical replication error appeared minimal.

Assay used: immunoSEQ multiplex PCR; TCRdb lists only in-frame clones, some missing. The sample shows 100,000 to 150,000 clones, about 91% of them seen only once. The ends lost 1 base at V and 5 bases at J; junction bases unmatched: 7. Germline loops: CDR1 LGHNA, CDR2 YNFKEQ. The CDR3 totals 15 residues. As regards this clone: Its antigen is currently unknown.

CD4+CD25+CD127- Tregs, CD4+CD25- non-Tregs, CD4 and CD8 cells were sorted. The receptor was isolated from a human donor in good health. The chain couples TRBV4-2 to TRBJ1-1, with 7 bases fitting TRBD1. The sample consisted of CD4+ T cells from blood. The CDR3 DNA follows: TGTGCCAGCAGCCAAGGGTCAGGGGGGCGAACTGAAGCTTTCTTT. Encoded protein: CASSQGSGGRTEAFF.